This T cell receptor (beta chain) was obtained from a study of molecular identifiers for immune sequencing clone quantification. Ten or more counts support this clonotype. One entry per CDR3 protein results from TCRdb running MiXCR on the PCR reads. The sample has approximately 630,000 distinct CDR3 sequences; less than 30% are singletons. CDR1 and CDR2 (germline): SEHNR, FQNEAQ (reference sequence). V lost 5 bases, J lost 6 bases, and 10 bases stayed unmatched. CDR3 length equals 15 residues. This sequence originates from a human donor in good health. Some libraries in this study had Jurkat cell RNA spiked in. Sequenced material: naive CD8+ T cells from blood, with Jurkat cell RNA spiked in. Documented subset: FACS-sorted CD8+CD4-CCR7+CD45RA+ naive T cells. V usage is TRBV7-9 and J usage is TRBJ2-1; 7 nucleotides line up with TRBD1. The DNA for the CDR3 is TGTGCCAGCAGCCCCCAGTCGGGACAGATCAATGAGCAGTTCTTC. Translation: CASSPQSGQINEQFF.